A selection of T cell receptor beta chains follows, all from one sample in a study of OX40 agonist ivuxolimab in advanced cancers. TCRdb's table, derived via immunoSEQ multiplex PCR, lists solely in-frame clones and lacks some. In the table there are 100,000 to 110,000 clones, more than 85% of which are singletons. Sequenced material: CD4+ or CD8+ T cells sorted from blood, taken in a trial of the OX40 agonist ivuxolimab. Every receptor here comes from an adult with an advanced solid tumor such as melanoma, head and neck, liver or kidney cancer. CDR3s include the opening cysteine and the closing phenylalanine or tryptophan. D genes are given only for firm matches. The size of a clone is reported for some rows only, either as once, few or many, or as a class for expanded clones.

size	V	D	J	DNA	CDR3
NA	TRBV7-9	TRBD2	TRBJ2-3	TGTGCCACCCGGGAACCACTAGCGGGAGGACCAGATACGCAGTATTTT	CATREPLAGGPDTQYF
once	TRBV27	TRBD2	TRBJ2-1	TGTGCCAGCAGTTCAACTAGCGGGAGGACCAATGAGCAGTTCTTC	CASSSTSGRTNEQFF
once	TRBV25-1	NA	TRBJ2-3	TGTGCCAGCAGCGCCGTGGCCCGCACAGATACGCAGTATTTT	CASSAVARTDTQYF
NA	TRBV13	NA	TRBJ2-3	TGTGCCAGCAGCTTGGGACTCCTAAGCACAGATACGCAGTATTTT	CASSLGLLSTDTQYF
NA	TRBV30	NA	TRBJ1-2	TGTGCCTGGAACGGCTACGAGACCCATGGCTACACCTTC	CAWNGYETHGYTF
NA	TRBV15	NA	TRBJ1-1	TGTGCCACCAGCAGAGTGGAAGTCGGGGCTTTCTTT	CATSRVEVGAFF
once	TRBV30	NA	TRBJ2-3	TGTGCCTGGACCGTGGGGAGAAATACGCAGTATTTT	CAWTVGRNTQYF
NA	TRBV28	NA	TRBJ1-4	TGTGCCAGCAGTAGCGGACAGAATGAAAAACTGTTTTTT	CASSSGQNEKLFF
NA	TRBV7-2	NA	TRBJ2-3	TGTGCCAGCAGCGCCCACGGTGTAGATACGCAGTATTTT	CASSAHGVDTQYF
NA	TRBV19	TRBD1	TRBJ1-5	TGTGCCAGTAGTAGGGGACAGGGCCTCAATCAGCCCCAGCATTTT	CASSRGQGLNQPQHF
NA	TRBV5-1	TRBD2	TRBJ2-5	TGCGCCAGCAGCTCCAAAACTAGCGGGGCCCAAGAGACCCAGTACTTC	CASSSKTSGAQETQYF
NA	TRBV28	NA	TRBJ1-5	TGTGCCAGCAGTTTATGGGGGGGTCATCAGCCCCAGCATTTT	CASSLWGGHQPQHF
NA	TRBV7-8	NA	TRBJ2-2	TGTGCCAGCAGCTTAGCGTTCGGGGAGCTGTTTTTT	CASSLAFGELFF
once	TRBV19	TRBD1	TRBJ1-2	TGTGCCAGTAGTGTTACAGGGGCCTATGGCTACACCTTC	CASSVTGAYGYTF
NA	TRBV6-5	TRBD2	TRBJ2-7	TGTGCCAGCAGTTCAAGACTAGCGGGTCGCGCCTACGAGCAGTACTTC	CASSSRLAGRAYEQYF
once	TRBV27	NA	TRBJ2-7	TGTGCCAGCAGTTTTTCAGACTACTCCTACGAGCAGTACTTC	CASSFSDYSYEQYF
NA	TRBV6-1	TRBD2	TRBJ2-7	TGTGCCAGCACGATAGCGGGAGGGCCGGGGGAGCAGTACTTC	CASTIAGGPGEQYF
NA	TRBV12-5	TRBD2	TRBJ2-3	TGTGCTAGTGGTTTGTGGCGGGAGTGGGACGGTGCAGATACGCAGTATTTT	CASGLWREWDGADTQYF
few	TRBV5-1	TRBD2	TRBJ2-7	TGCGCCAGCGGCACCTGGGGGACTAGCGGGAGCTCGCTAAACGAGCAGTACTTC	CASGTWGTSGSSLNEQYF
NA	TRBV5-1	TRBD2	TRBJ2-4	TGCGCCAGCAGCGCGGGAGGAAAAAACATTCAGTACTTC	CASSAGGKNIQYF
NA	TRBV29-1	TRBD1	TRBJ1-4	TGCAGCGCGAAAGGGGGCCGGCGGGAAAAACTGTTTTTT	CSAKGGRREKLFF
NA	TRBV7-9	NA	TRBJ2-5	TGTGCCAGCAGCCCGACAGCCCCACGGGAGACCCAGTACTTC	CASSPTAPRETQYF
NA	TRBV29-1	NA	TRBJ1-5	TGCAGCGTTGCCACTGGGGGCCCGAATCAGCCCCAGCATTTT	CSVATGGPNQPQHF
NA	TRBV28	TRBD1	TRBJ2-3	TGTGCCAGCAGTCGACAGGGTAGCACAGATACGCAGTATTTT	CASSRQGSTDTQYF
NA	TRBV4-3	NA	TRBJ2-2	TGCGCCAGCAGCCAAGTGCGGTCCTCCCAAAGGGGGGAGCTGTTTTTT	CASSQVRSSQRGELFF
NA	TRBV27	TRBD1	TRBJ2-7	TGTGCCAGCAGTTCGGGACAGGGATGGTTCGAGCAGTACTTC	CASSSGQGWFEQYF
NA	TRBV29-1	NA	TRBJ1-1	TGCAGCGTTGAAACAGCTTCGGGGACTGAAGCTTTCTTT	CSVETASGTEAFF
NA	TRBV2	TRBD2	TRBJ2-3	TGTGCCAGCAGTGTTAGCGGGAGGGGAGGGACCCTCACAGATACGCAGTATTTT	CASSVSGRGGTLTDTQYF
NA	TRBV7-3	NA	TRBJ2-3	TGTGCCAGCAGCCCTCACAACCAAGATACGCAGTATTTT	CASSPHNQDTQYF
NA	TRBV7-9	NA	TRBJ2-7	TGTGCCAGCAGCTCAGGTCCAGGATCCTACGAGCAGTACTTC	CASSSGPGSYEQYF
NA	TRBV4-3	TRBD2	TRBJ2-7	TGCGCCAGCAGCAAAAGGCTAGCGGGGACCGAGCAGTACTTC	CASSKRLAGTEQYF